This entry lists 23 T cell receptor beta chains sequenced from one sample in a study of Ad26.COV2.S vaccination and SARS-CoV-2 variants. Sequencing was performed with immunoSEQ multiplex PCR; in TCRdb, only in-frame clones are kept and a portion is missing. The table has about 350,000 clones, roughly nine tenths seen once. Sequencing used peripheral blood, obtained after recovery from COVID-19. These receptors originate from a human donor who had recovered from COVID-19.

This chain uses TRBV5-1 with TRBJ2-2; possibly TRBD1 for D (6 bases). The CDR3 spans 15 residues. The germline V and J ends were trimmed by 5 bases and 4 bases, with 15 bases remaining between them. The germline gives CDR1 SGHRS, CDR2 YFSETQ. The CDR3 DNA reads TGCGCCAGCAGTAGTTTGGGGGCGGTCACCGGGGAGCTGTTTTTT. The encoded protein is CASSSLGAVTGELFF.

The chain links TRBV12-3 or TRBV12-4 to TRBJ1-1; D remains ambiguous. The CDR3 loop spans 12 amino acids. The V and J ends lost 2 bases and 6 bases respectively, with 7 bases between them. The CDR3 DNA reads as TGTGCCAGCAGTTTACGAGGGTCTGAAGCTTTCTTT. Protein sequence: CASSLRGSEAFF.

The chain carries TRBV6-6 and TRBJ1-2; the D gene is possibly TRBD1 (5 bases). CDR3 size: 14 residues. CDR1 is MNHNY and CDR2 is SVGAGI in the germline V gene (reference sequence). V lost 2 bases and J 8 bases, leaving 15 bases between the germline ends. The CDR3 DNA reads TGTGCCAGCAGTTACAACCAGGGCTCGGACGGCTACACCTTC. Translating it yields CASSYNQGSDGYTF.

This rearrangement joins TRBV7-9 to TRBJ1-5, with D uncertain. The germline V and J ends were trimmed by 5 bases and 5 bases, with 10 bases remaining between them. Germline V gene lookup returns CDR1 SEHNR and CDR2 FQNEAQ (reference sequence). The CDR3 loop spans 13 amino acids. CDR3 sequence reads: CASSPEDYQPQHF. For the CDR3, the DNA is TGTGCCAGCAGCCCGGAGGACTATCAGCCCCAGCATTTT. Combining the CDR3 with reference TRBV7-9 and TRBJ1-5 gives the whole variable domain DTGVSQNPRHKITKRGQNVTFRCDPISEHNRLYWYRQTLGQGPEFLTYFQNEAQLEKSRLLSDRFSAERPKGSFSTLEIQRTEQGDSAMYLCASSPEDYQPQHFGDGTRLSIL.

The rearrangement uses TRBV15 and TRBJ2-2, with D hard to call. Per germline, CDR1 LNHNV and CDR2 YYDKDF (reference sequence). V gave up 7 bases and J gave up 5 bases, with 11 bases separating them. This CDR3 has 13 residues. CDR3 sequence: CATTVTPTGELFF. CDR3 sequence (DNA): TGTGCCACCACCGTGACCCCAACCGGGGAGCTGTTTTTT.

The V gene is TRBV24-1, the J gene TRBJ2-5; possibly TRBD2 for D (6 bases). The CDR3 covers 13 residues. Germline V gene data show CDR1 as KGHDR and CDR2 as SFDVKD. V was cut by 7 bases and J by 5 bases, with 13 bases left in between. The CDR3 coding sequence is TGTGCCACCAGCGGCCCGGGGGAGGAGACCCAGTACTTC. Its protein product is CATSGPGEETQYF.

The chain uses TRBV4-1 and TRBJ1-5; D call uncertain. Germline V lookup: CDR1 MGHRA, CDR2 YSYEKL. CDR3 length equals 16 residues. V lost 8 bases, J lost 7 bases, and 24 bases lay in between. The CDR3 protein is CASRPHESWTAQPQHF. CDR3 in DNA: TGCGCCAGCCGGCCCCACGAATCATGGACGGCCCAGCCCCAGCATTTT.

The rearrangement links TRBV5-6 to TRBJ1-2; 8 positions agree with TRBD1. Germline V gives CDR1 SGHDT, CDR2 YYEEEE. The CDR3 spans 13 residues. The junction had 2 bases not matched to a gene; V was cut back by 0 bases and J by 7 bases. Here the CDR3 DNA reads TGTGCCAGCAGCTTGGGGACAGGGTCTGGCTACACCTTC. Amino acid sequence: CASSLGTGSGYTF.

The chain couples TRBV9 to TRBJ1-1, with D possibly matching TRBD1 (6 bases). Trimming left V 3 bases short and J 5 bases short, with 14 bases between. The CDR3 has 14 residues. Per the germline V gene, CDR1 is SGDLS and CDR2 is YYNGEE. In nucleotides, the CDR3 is TGTGCCAGCAGCGGCAGGGGTCTGGAGACTGAAGCTTTCTTT. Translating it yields CASSGRGLETEAFF.

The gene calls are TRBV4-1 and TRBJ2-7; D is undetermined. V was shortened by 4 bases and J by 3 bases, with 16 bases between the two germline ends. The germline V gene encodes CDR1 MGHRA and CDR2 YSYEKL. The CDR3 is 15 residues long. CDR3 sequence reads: CASSLRSGSYYEQYF. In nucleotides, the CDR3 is TGCGCCAGCAGCCTCAGATCCGGGTCTTACTACGAGCAGTACTTC.

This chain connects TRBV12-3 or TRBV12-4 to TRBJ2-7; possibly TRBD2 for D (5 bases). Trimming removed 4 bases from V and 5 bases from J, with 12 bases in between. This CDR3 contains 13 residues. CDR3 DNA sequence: TGTGCCAGCAGTTATTGGGAGCCTGACGAGCAGTACTTC. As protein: CASSYWEPDEQYF.

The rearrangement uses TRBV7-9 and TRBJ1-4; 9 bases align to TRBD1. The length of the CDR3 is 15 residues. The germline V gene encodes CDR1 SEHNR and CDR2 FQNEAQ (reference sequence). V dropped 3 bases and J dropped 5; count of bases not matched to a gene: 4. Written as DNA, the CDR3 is TGTGCCAGCAGCTTCACAGGGGGCCCAAATGAAAAACTGTTTTTT. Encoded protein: CASSFTGGPNEKLFF.

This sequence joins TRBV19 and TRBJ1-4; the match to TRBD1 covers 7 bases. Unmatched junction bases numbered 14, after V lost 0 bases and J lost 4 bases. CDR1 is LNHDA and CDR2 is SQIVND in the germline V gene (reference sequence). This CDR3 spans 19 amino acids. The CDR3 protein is CASSIDPYDRERDNEKLFF. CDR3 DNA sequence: TGTGCCAGTAGTATAGATCCATACGACAGGGAAAGGGATAATGAAAAACTGTTTTTT.

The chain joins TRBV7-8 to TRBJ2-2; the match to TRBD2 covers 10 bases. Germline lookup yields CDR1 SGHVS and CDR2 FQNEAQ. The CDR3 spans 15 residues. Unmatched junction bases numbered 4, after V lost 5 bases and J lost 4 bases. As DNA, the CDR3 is TGTGCCAGCAGCAGGACTAGCGGTTCCACCGGGGAGCTGTTTTTT. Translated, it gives CASSRTSGSTGELFF.

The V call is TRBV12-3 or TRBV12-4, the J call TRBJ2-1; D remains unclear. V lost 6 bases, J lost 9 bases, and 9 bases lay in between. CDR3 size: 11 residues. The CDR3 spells CASRERAEQFF. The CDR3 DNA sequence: TGTGCCAGCAGGGAAAGGGCTGAGCAGTTCTTC.

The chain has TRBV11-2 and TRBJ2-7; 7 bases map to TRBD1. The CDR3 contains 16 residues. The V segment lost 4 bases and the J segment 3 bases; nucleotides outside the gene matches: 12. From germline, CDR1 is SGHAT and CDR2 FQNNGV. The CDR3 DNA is TGTGCCAGCAGCTCAAGACAGGGTAACGCCATCTACGAGCAGTACTTC. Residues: CASSSRQGNAIYEQYF.

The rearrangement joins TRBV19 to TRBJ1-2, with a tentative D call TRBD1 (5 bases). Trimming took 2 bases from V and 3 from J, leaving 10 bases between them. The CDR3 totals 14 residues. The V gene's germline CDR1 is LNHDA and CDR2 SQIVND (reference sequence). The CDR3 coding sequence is TGTGCCAGTAGTATAACTGCGGGGGACTATGGCTACACCTTC. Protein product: CASSITAGDYGYTF.

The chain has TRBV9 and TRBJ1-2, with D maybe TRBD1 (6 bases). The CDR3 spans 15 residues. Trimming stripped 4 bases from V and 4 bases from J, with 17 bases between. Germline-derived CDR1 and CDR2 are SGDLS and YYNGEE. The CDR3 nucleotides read TGTGCCAGCAGCCTAGGGGGGGAAGGAGCCTATGGCTACACCTTC. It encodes CASSLGGEGAYGYTF.

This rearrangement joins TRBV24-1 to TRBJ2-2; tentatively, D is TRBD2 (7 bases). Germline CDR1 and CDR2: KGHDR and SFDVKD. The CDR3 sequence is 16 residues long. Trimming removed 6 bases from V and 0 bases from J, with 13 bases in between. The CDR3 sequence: CATSRGGPPNTGELFF. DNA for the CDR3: TGTGCCACCAGTCGCGGGGGCCCACCGAACACCGGGGAGCTGTTTTTT.

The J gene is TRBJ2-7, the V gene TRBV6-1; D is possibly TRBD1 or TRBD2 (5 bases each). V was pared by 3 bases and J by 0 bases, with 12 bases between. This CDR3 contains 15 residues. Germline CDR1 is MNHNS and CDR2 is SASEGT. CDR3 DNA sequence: TGTGCCAGCAGTGAGTCGGGGACGGGCTCCTACGAGCAGTACTTC. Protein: CASSESGTGSYEQYF.

CDR3 sequence: CASSPRGQGRQPQHF. For the CDR3, the DNA is TGTGCCAGCAGTCCCCGGGGACAGGGACGTCAGCCCCAGCATTTT. The J gene is TRBJ1-5, the V gene TRBV2, with 9 bases fitting TRBD1. The CDR3 sequence is 15 residues long. V lost 5 bases, J lost 6 bases, and 8 bases stayed unmatched. Germline assignment: CDR1 SNHLY and CDR2 FYNNEI.

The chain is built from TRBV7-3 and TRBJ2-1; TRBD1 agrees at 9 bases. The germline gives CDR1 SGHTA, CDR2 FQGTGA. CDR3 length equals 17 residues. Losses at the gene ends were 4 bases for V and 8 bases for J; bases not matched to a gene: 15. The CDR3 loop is CASSSTSGTGFVDEQFF. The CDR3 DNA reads TGTGCCAGCAGCTCGACCTCCGGGACAGGGTTTGTTGATGAGCAGTTCTTC.

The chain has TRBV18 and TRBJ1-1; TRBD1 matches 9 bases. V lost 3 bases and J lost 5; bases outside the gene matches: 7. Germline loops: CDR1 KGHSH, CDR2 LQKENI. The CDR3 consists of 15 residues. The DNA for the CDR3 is TGTGCCAGCTCACCCTGGACAGGGGCGGGGACTGAAGCTTTCTTT. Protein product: CASSPWTGAGTEAFF.